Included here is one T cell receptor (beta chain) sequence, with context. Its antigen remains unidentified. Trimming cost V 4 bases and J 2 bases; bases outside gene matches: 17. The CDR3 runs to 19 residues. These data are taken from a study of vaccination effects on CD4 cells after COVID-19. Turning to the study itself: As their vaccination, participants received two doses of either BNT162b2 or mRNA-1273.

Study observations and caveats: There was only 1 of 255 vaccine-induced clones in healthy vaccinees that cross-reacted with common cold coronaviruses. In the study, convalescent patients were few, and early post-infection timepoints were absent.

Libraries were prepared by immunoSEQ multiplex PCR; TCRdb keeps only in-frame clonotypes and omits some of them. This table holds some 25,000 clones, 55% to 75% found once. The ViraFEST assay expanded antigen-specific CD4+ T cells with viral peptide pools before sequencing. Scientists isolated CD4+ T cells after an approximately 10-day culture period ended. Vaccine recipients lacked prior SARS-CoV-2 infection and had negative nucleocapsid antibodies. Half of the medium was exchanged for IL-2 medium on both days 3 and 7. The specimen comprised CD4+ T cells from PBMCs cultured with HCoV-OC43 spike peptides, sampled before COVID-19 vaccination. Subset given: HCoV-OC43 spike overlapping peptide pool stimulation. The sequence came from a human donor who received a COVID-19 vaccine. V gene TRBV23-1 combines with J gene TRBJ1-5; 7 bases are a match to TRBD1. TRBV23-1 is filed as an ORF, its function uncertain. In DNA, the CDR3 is TGCGCCAGCAGTCCGACCAGGGTGGAGGGGGCGATGGGCAATCAGCCCCAGCATTTT. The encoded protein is CASSPTRVEGAMGNQPQHF.